This TCR beta chain was sequenced in a study of blood T cell repertoires in COVID-19. Study-wide context: Collection of acute and convalescent COVID-19 samples took place in the United States, Italy and Spain.

Data came from immunoSEQ multiplex PCR; TCRdb stores just in-frame clones and leaves some out. The profile covers roughly 250,000 clones, with about 76% appearing a single time and 2.5% to 3.5% taken by the ten largest. This receptor was identified in a woman in her fifties or sixties with active or convalescent COVID-19. The sequenced sample consisted of peripheral blood.

CDR3 nucleotides: TGTGCCAGCTCACCACCGTCAGGCGTCAGTTCGGACACCGGGGAGCTGTTTTTT. Translating gives CASSPPSGVSSDTGELFF. The chain uses TRBV18 and TRBJ2-2, with no clear D. In germline, CDR1 is KGHSH, CDR2 LQKENI. The V end was cut by 0 bases, the J end by 3 bases, with 17 bases between. The CDR3 length is 18 residues.